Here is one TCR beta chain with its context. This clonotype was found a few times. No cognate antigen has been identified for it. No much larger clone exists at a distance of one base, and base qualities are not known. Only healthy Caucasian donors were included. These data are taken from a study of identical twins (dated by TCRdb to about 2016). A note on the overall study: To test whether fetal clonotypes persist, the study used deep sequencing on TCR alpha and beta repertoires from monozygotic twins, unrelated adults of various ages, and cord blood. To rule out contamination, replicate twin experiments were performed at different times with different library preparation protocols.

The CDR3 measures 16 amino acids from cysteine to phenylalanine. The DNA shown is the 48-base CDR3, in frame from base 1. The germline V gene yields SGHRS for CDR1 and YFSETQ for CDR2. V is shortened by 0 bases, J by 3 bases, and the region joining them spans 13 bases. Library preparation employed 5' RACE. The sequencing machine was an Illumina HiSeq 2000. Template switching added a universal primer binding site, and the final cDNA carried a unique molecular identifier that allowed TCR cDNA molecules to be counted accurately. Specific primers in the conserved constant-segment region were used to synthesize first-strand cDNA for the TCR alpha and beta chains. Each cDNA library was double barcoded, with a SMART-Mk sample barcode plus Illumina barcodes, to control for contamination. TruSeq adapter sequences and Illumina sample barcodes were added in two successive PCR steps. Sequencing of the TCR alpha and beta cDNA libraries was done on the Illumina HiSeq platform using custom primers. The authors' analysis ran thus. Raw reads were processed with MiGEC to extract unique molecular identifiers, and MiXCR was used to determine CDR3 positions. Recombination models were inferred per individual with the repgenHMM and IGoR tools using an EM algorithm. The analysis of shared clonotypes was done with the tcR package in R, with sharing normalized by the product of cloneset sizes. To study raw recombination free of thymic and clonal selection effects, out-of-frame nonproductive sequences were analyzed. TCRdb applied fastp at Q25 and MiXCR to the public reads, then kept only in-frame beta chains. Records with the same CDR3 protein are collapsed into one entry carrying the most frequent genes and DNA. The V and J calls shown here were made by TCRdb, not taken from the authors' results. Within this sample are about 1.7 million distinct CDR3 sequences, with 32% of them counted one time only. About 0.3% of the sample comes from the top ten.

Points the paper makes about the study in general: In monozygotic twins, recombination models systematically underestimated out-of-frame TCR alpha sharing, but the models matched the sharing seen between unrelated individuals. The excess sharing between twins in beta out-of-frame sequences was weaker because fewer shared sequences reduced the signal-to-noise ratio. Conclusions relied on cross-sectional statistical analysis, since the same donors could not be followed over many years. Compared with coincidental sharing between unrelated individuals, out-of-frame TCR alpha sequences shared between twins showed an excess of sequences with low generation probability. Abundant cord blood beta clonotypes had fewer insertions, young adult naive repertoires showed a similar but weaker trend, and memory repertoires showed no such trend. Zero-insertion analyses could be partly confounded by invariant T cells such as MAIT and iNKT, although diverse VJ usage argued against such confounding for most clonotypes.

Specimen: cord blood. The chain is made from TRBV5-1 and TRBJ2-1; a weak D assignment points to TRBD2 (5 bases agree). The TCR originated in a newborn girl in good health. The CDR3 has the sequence CASSLAWASFYNEQFF. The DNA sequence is TGCGCCAGCAGCTTGGCGTGGGCTAGCTTCTACAATGAGCAGTTCTTC. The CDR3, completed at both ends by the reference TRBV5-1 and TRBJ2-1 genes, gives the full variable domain KAGVTQTPRYLIKTRGQQVTLSCSPISGHRSVSWYQQTPGQGLQFLFEYFSETQRNKGNFPGRFSGRQFSNSRSEMNVSTLELGDSALYLCASSLAWASFYNEQFFGPGTRLTVL.